The 3 T cell receptor beta chains given below trace back to one sample, sequenced in a study of T cell responses to AZD1222 COVID-19 vaccine. Data came from immunoSEQ multiplex PCR; TCRdb stores just in-frame clones and leaves some out. The sample contains about 120,000 clones, about 90% of which appear only once. The sample in question was peripheral blood, obtained on day 0 of MenACWY control vaccination. The receptors stem from an adult in good health.

The J gene is TRBJ1-5, the V gene TRBV28; 7 bases match TRBD1. The CDR3 extends over 15 amino acids. Per the germline V gene, CDR1 is MDHEN and CDR2 is SYDVKM. Losses at the gene ends were 6 bases for V and 3 bases for J; bases not matched to a gene: 8. CDR3 in amino acids: CASSGQVGNNQPQHF. In DNA form, the CDR3 reads TGTGCCAGCAGCGGACAGGTCGGAAACAATCAGCCCCAGCATTTT.

CDR3 nucleotide sequence: TGTGCCAGCAGCCCAAAAGGGCTAGCGGCCACAGATACGCAGTATTTT. Translating it yields CASSPKGLAATDTQYF. The chain joins TRBV3-1 (or the pseudogene TRBV3-2) to TRBJ2-3; 7 nucleotides align to TRBD2. V was pared by 4 bases and J by 2 bases, with 9 bases of the junction left unmatched. The CDR3 covers 16 residues. Germline V gives CDR1 LGHDT, CDR2 YNNKEL (reference sequence).

The chain uses TRBV19 and TRBJ1-1, with 7 bases fitting TRBD1. The CDR3 sequence is 17 residues long. Germline CDR1 reads LNHDA; CDR2 reads SQIVND (reference sequence). J was trimmed by 1 base and V by 7 bases; bases with no gene match: 15. The DNA for the CDR3 is TGTGCCAGTACCTCCGGACAGGTTGGGGAGGGGAACACTGAAGCTTTCTTT. This sequence encodes CASTSGQVGEGNTEAFF.